A selection of T cell receptor beta chains follows, all from one sample in a study of beta chain features in type 1 diabetes. Only in-frame clones appear in the TCRdb table, and some are missing; sequencing was by immunoSEQ multiplex PCR. The sample yields some 500,000 clones, about an eighth seen once. Sequencing was done on a sample of naive CD4+ T cells from blood. All receptors derive from a young woman in good health. Both conserved end residues are part of each CDR3. A D gene is named only where the DNA matches it firmly. The listing skips clone size in some rows; elsewhere it reads once, few, many or a size class.

v_call	j_call	d_call	clone_size	cdr3_nt	cdr3_aa
TRBV7-3	TRBJ2-5	-	-	TGTGCCAGCAGCACTTCAGGGCTGGGAGAGACCCAGTACTTC	CASSTSGLGETQYF
TRBV9	TRBJ1-4	-	few	TGTGCCAGCAGCGTAGGGGGCGAAGATGAAAAACTGTTTTTT	CASSVGGEDEKLFF
TRBV29-1	TRBJ1-3	-	few	TGCAGCGTTGGACAGGCTGGAAACACCATATATTTT	CSVGQAGNTIYF
TRBV6-6	TRBJ2-1	-	few	TGTGCCAGCAGTTACGGAGGGATTAGCTCCTACAATGAGCAGTTCTTC	CASSYGGISSYNEQFF
TRBV25-1	TRBJ1-1	-	-	TGTGCCAGCAGTGAATATTCGGTTGGTCCCACTGAAGCTTTCTTT	CASSEYSVGPTEAFF
TRBV4-2	TRBJ2-7	TRBD2	few	TGTGCCAGCAGCCAAGATCGTCCAGCGGGAGGGCTTCACGAGCAGTACTTC	CASSQDRPAGGLHEQYF
TRBV15	TRBJ2-3	-	-	TGTGCCACCAGCTCCCCTCGGGGGGCAGGCACAGATACGCAGTATTTT	CATSSPRGAGTDTQYF
TRBV7-2	TRBJ2-7	-	few	TGTGCCAGCAGCTTAGATTCTAGGGGTTCCTACGAGCAGTACTTC	CASSLDSRGSYEQYF
TRBV15	TRBJ1-2	-	-	TGTGCCACCAGCAGAGAGGTGGGGGGTTATGGCTACACCTTC	CATSREVGGYGYTF
TRBV7-2	TRBJ2-5	TRBD2	-	TGTGCCAGCAGCTTACGGTGGTGGCGGGGGGGCGTGACCCAGTACTTC	CASSLRWWRGGVTQYF
TRBV9	TRBJ2-1	TRBD2	few	TGTGCCAGCAGCGTAGGGCCGGGAGGAGTTTTGGGCTACAATGAGCAGTTCTTC	CASSVGPGGVLGYNEQFF
TRBV7-9	TRBJ2-7	TRBD1	few	TGTGCCAGCAGATCGGGACAGGGGTACGAGCAGTACTTC	CASRSGQGYEQYF
TRBV7-8	TRBJ1-1	-	few	TGTGCCAGCAGCTTGCAGGGCGTGAACACTGAAGCTTTCTTT	CASSLQGVNTEAFF
TRBV9	TRBJ2-1	-	-	TGTGCCAGCAGCGTGGACGTCAGGGACAATGAGCAGTTCTTC	CASSVDVRDNEQFF
TRBV25-1	TRBJ2-1	TRBD1	-	TGTGCCAGCAGTGATTCGGGACAGCGATCGTTCTTC	CASSDSGQRSFF
TRBV19	TRBJ1-1	TRBD1	few	TGTGCCAGCCGTCGGGACAGGGGGTCCACTGAAGCTTTCTTT	CASRRDRGSTEAFF
TRBV29-1	TRBJ2-7	-	-	TGCAGCGTTGAAATCGTCTACGAGCAGTACTTC	CSVEIVYEQYF
TRBV28	TRBJ1-1	-	-	TGTGCCAGCAGTTTGGGGGACCGGGAGAACACTGAAGCTTTCTTT	CASSLGDRENTEAFF
TRBV6-1	TRBJ1-6	-	few	TGTGCCAGCAATGGCCCTAGGGCTAATTCACCCCTCCACTTT	CASNGPRANSPLHF
TRBV7-9	TRBJ1-5	TRBD1	-	TGTGCCAGCAGCTTGACAGGGTTTAGCAATCAGCCCCAGCATTTT	CASSLTGFSNQPQHF
TRBV18	TRBJ2-1	-	few	TGTGCCAGCTCACCTCAGGAAAGCTCCTACAATGAGCAGTTCTTC	CASSPQESSYNEQFF
TRBV7-3	TRBJ2-7	-	few	TGTGCCAGCAGCTTAGCCTTATCGGGAGTGGGTGAGCAGTACTTC	CASSLALSGVGEQYF
TRBV7-2	TRBJ1-4	-	-	TGTGCCAGCAGCGGAGGACAGACAACTAATGAAAAACTGTTTTTT	CASSGGQTTNEKLFF
TRBV25-1	TRBJ2-3	TRBD2	-	TGTGCCAGCAGTGAATGGTCGCCGCGGGAGAATACGCAGTATTTT	CASSEWSPRENTQYF
TRBV9	TRBJ2-7	-	-	TGTGCCAGCAGCGTAGGGGAAAGGAGCACCTACGAGCAGTACTTC	CASSVGERSTYEQYF
TRBV7-9	TRBJ2-7	-	few	TGTGCCAGCAGCTTAGCGCCGTCGACAGGTCGTTACGAGCAGTACTTC	CASSLAPSTGRYEQYF
TRBV10-3	TRBJ2-3	TRBD1	-	TGTGCCATTTCGCGGGACAGGGGCACAGATACGCAGTATTTT	CAISRDRGTDTQYF
TRBV14	TRBJ2-2	-	few	TGTGCCAGCAGCCAATTTGCGGGGCGATCGAGGACCGGGGAGCTGTTTTTT	CASSQFAGRSRTGELFF
TRBV7-2	TRBJ2-3	TRBD2	-	TGTGCCAGCAGCTTAGTGGGACTAGGAACAGATACGCAGTATTTT	CASSLVGLGTDTQYF
TRBV11-3	TRBJ2-7	-	few	TGTGCCAGCAGATCGACAGGCCCGGAGTCCTACGAGCAGTACTTC	CASRSTGPESYEQYF
TRBV21-1	TRBJ2-5	-	few	TGTGCCAGCAGCTTAGTAATAGAGACCCAGTACTTC	CASSLVIETQYF
TRBV7-2	TRBJ2-4	-	-	TGTGCCAGCAGCTTAGGGGGCGGTGTCTTTCAGTACTTC	CASSLGGGVFQYF
TRBV7-9	TRBJ2-2	-	-	TGTGCCAGCAGCCGACCACCTATTGGGGAGCTGTTTTTT	CASSRPPIGELFF
TRBV28	TRBJ2-5	-	-	TGTGCCAGCAGTTCCGGGTTAGAGACCCAGTACTTC	CASSSGLETQYF
TRBV19	TRBJ2-7	-	few	TGTGCCAGTAGTATTGGTCAGTATTCCTACGAGCAGTACTTC	CASSIGQYSYEQYF
TRBV28	TRBJ1-2	TRBD1	-	TGTGCCAGCAGTCTCACGTGGGGACAGGAAGTTGGCTACACCTTC	CASSLTWGQEVGYTF
TRBV15	TRBJ1-3	-	few	TGTGCCACCAGCGGGACATTTGGAAACACCATATATTTT	CATSGTFGNTIYF
TRBV5-1	TRBJ2-3	-	-	TGCGCCAGCAGCAACCCGGCTTTTTATACGCAGTATTTT	CASSNPAFYTQYF
TRBV5-1	TRBJ2-7	TRBD1	few	TGCGCCAGCAGCTTGACAGGACAGGGGTCCTACGAGCAGTACTTC	CASSLTGQGSYEQYF
TRBV6-6	TRBJ1-6	-	once	TGTGCCAGCACTCGATCGGGTTCCTATAATTCACCCCTCCACTTT	CASTRSGSYNSPLHF